The source of this T cell receptor (beta chain) is a study of blood T cells in healthy people across ages. Through a sample-barcoded 5' primer and a J-beta primer mix, a second PCR was run for 7 to 11 cycles. MiXCR was run by TCRdb on the 5' RACE reads, yielding one entry per CDR3 protein. Of about 1.5 million distinct CDR3 sequences listed, about 42% are singletons. Per sample, extraction of total RNA gave at least 5.5 micrograms in every case. The CDR3 runs 14 residues. Trimming left V 3 bases short and J 0 bases short, with 7 bases between. The germline V gene encodes CDR1 SNHLY and CDR2 FYNNEI. The clonotype comes from a woman under 30 in good health. The V gene is TRBV2, the J gene TRBJ2-3, with D unclear. The sequencing sample was made of blood. This chain's CDR3 is CASSDPVSTDTQYF. The CDR3 DNA sequence: TGTGCCAGCAGTGACCCTGTAAGCACAGATACGCAGTATTTT.